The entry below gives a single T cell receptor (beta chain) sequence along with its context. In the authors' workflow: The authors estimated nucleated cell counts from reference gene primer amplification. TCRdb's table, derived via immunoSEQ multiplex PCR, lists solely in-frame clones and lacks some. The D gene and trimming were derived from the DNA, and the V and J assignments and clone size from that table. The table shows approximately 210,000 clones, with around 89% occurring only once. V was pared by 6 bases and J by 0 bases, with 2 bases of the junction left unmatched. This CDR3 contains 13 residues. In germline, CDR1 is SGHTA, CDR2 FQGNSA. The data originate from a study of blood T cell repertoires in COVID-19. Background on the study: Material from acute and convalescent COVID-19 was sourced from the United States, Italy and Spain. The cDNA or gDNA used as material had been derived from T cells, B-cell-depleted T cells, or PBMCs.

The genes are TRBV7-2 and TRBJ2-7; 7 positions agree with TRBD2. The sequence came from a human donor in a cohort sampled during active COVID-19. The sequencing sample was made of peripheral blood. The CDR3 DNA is TGTGCCAGCAGTCGGGACTACTCCTACGAGCAGTACTTC. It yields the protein CASSRDYSYEQYF.